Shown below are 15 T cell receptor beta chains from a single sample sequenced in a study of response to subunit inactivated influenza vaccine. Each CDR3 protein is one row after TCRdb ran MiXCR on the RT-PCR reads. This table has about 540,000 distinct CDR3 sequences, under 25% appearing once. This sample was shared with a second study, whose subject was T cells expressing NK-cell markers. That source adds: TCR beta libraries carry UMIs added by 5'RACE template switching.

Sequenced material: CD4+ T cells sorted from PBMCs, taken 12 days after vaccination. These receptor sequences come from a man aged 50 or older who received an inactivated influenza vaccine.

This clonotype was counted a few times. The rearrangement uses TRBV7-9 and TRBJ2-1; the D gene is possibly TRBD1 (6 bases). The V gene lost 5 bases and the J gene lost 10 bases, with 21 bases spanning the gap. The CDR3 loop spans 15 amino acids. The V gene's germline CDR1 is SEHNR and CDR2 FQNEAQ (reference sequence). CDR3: CASSPTGNLGKEQFF. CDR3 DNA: TGTGCCAGCAGCCCGACAGGCAACCTCGGGAAGGAGCAGTTCTTC.

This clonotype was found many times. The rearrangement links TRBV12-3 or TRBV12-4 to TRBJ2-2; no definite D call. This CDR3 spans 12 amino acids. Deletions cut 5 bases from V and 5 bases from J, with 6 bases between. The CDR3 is CASSDITGELFF. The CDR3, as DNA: TGTGCCAGCAGTGATATAACCGGGGAGCTGTTTTTT.

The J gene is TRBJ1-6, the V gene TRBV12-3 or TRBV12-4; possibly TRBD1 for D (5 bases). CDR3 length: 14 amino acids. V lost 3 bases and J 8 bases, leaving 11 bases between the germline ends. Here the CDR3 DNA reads TGTGCCAGCAGTTTTTCCGGGGGGTATTCACCCCTCCACTTT. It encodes CASSFSGGYSPLHF.

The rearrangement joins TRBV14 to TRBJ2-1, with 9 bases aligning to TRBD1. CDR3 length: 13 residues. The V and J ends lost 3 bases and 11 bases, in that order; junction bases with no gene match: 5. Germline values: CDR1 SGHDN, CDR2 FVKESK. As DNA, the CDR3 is TGTGCCAGCAGCCAGGCCGGGACAGGGAAGCAGTTCTTC. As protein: CASSQAGTGKQFF.

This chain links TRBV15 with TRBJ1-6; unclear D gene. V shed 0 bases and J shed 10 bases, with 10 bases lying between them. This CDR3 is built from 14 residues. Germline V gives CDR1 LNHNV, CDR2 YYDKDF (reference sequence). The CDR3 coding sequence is TGTGCCACCAGCAGAGACAGGAAGGACTCACCCCTCCACTTT. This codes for CATSRDRKDSPLHF.

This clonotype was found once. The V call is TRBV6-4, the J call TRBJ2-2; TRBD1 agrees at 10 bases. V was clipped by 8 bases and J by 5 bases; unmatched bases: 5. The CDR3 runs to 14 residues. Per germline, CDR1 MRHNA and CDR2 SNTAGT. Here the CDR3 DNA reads TGTGCCAGCCGCCGGGACAGGGGAACCGGGGAGCTGTTTTTT. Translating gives CASRRDRGTGELFF.

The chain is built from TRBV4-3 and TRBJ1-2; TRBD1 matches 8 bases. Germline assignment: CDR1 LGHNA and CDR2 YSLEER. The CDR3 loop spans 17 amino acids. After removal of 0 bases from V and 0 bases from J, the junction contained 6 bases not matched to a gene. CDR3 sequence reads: CASSQELTGVSNYGYTF. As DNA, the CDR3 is TGCGCCAGCAGCCAAGAGTTGACAGGGGTATCTAACTATGGCTACACCTTC.

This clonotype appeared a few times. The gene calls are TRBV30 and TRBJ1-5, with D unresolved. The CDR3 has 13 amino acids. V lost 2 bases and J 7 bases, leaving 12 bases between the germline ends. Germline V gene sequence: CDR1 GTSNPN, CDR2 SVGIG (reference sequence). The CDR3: CAWSPAPVQPQHF. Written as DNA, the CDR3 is TGTGCCTGGAGTCCCGCCCCTGTACAGCCCCAGCATTTT.

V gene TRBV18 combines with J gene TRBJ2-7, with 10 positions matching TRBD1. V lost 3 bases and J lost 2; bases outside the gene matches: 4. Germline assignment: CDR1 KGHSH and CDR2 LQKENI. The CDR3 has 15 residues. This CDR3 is CASSPDRGGPYEQYF. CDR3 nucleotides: TGTGCCAGCTCACCGGACAGGGGGGGACCCTACGAGCAGTACTTC.

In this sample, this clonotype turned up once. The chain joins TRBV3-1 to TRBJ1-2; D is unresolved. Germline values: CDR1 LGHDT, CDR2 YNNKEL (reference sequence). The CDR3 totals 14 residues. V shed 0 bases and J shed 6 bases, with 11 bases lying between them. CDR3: CASSQEMRGNGYTF. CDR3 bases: TGTGCCAGCAGCCAAGAGATGCGAGGGAATGGCTACACCTTC.

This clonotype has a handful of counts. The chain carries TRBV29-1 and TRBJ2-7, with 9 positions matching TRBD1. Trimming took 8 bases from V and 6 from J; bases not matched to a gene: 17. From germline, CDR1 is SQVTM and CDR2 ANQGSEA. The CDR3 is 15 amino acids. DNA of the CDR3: TGCAGCCCACACCCGTCCCCGGGACAGGGAACCGAGCAGTACTTC. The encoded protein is CSPHPSPGQGTEQYF.

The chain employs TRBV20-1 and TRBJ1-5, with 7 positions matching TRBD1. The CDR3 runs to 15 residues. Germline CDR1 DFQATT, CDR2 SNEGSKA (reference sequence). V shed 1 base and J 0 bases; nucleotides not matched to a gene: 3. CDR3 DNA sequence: TGCAGTGCTAGAGGTACAGGGGATAGCAATCAGCCCCAGCATTTT. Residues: CSARGTGDSNQPQHF.

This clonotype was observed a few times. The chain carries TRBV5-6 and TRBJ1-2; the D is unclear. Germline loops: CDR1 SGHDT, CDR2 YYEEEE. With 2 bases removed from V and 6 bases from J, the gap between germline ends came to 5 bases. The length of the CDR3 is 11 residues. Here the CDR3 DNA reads TGTGCCAGCAGCTTTATGGATGGCTACACCTTC. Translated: CASSFMDGYTF.

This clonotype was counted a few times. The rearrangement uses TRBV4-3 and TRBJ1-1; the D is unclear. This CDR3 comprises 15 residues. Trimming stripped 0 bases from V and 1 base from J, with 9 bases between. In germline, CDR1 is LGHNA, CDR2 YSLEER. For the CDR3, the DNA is TGCGCCAGCAGCCAAGAGGAGAGCAAGAACACTGAAGCTTTCTTT. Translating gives CASSQEESKNTEAFF.

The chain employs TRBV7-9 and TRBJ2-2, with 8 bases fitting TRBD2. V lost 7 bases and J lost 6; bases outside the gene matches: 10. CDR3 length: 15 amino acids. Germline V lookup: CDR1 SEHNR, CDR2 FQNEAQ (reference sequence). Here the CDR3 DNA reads TGTGCCAGCACTTTAGCGGGAATGCGAGCCGGGGAGCTGTTTTTT. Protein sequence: CASTLAGMRAGELFF.